The T cell receptor (beta chain) under discussion was sequenced for a study of cytomegalovirus exposure and HLA in healthy donors. With respect to this clone: Its target is not known. One end of the junction is discordant with germline, which a read error may explain.

The PCR was carried out with 60 Vbeta primers and 13 Jbeta primers. Generated by immunoSEQ multiplex PCR, the TCRdb table keeps only in-frame clones and is missing some. The sample yields roughly 160,000 clones, roughly three quarters seen once. CDR3 size: 17 residues. CDR1 is SEHNR, CDR2 FQNEAQ, per germline (reference sequence). At sampling all donors were nominally healthy, likely with unrecorded immune exposures. The study, taken as a whole, reports: In a later analysis, DRB1 alleles had the most associated TCRs; HLA-C alleles the fewest.

The chain combines TRBV7-9 with TRBJ1-4, with D maybe TRBD1 (5 bases). The TCR originated in a woman in her fifties or sixties in good health and CMV-seropositive. The sequenced sample consisted of PBMCs. As DNA, the CDR3 is TGTTCCAGCAGCCCAACAGGTTTGGGGACAACTAATGAAAAACTGTTTTTT. Encoded protein: CSSSPTGLGTTNEKLFF.